These 10 T cell receptor beta chains share one sample of origin, sequenced in a study of T-cell memory formation after mild COVID-19. TCRdb re-analysed the 5' RACE reads in MiXCR, keeping a single row per CDR3 protein. This sample has about 350,000 distinct CDR3 sequences, with 25% to 30% found just once. Sequencing was carried out using PBMCs or a T cell subset sorted from them (not recorded which). The origin of the receptors is an adult woman who had mild COVID-19 (a few samples of this study predate the infection). Cell type and time point are not known.

CDR3 sequence (DNA): TGTGCCAGCAGTTTAGAAACAGGGGCTAATGAAAAACTGTTTTTT. The encoded protein is CASSLETGANEKLFF. The V and J genes are TRBV28 and TRBJ1-4, with 7 bases fitting TRBD1. V lost 2 bases and J lost 3; bases outside the gene matches: 3. The CDR3 has 15 residues. CDR1 MDHEN and CDR2 SYDVKM come from the germline V gene.

The sample holds a few counts of this clonotype. The J gene is TRBJ1-2, the V gene TRBV6-5; a possible D gene is TRBD1 (5 bases). This CDR3 contains 13 residues. V was trimmed by 6 bases and J by 8 bases, leaving 16 bases between them. The germline V gene has CDR1 MNHEY and CDR2 SVGAGI. In DNA, the CDR3 is TGTGCCAGCAGGTCCCCGACCAGGGAAGGCTACACCTTC. It translates to CASRSPTREGYTF.

V and J are TRBV27 and TRBJ2-3; D gene uncertain. The V end lost 4 bases, the J end lost 2 bases, and 10 bases lay between the germline ends. The CDR3 loop spans 14 amino acids. CDR1 is MNHEY, CDR2 SMNVEV, per germline (reference sequence). CDR3 coding DNA: TGTGCCAGCAGTTCCATCGAATTCACAGATACGCAGTATTTT. The encoded protein is CASSSIEFTDTQYF.

The rearrangement uses TRBV4-1 and TRBJ2-2; D is ambiguous. This CDR3 is 13 amino acids long. With 2 bases removed from V and 6 bases from J, the gap between germline ends came to 7 bases. Per the germline V gene, CDR1 is MGHRA and CDR2 is YSYEKL. The CDR3 region has the DNA TGCGCCAGCAGCCAAAATGGTCCCGGGGAGCTGTTTTTT. It codes for CASSQNGPGELFF.

The rearrangement uses TRBV7-9 and TRBJ1-2; weak D call: TRBD1 (5 bases). Germline loops: CDR1 SEHNR, CDR2 FQNEAQ (reference sequence). The length of the CDR3 is 15 residues. Trimming stripped 4 bases from V and 4 bases from J, with 16 bases between. The CDR3 is CASSSSRVSSYGYTF. For the CDR3, the DNA is TGTGCCAGCAGCTCATCCAGGGTCAGTAGCTATGGCTACACCTTC. Full variable domain (missing parts from reference TRBV7-9 and TRBJ1-2): DTGVSQNPRHKITKRGQNVTFRCDPISEHNRLYWYRQTLGQGPEFLTYFQNEAQLEKSRLLSDRFSAERPKGSFSTLEIQRTEQGDSAMYLCASSSSRVSSYGYTFGSGTRLTVV.

The chain recombines TRBV12-3 or TRBV12-4 with TRBJ1-4; 7 nucleotides match TRBD1. Trimming cost V 3 bases and J 4 bases; bases outside gene matches: 2. The CDR3 sequence is 14 residues long. CDR3 DNA: TGTGCCAGCAGTTTTGGACAGGATAATGAAAAACTGTTTTTT. Encoded protein: CASSFGQDNEKLFF.

This clonotype occurred a few times. This rearrangement joins TRBV12-3 or TRBV12-4 to TRBJ1-1; a weak D match, TRBD1 (6 bases). The CDR3 has 15 residues. With 5 bases removed from V and 5 bases from J, the gap between germline ends came to 18 bases. The CDR3 loop is CASSLGAGIKTEAFF. CDR3 DNA sequence: TGTGCCAGCAGTCTGGGGGCGGGGATTAAGACTGAAGCTTTCTTT.

The gene calls are TRBV5-1 and TRBJ1-2; no clear D. This CDR3 region has 11 residues. Trimming removed 6 bases from V and 2 bases from J, with 5 bases in between. CDR1 and CDR2 from the germline V gene are SGHRS and YFSETQ. Here the CDR3 reads CASKENYGYTF. The CDR3 DNA follows: TGCGCCAGCAAGGAGAACTATGGCTACACCTTC.

The chain is built from TRBV12-3 or TRBV12-4 and TRBJ2-4, with D uncertain. This CDR3 has 13 residues. V lost 0 bases, J lost 1 base, and 1 base lay in between. The CDR3 DNA reads TGTGCCAGCAGTTTAGCGGCCAAAAACATTCAGTACTTC. Protein product: CASSLAAKNIQYF.

The sample holds a few counts of this clonotype. This chain uses TRBV7-6 with TRBJ2-1; maybe TRBD2 (5 bases). Per the germline V gene, CDR1 is SGHVS and CDR2 is FNYEAQ. Between the trimmed V and J ends, which lost 5 bases and 4 bases, there was a span of 15 bases. This CDR3 spans 15 amino acids. CDR3 in DNA: TGTGCCAGCAGCACTCTAGCCCCGAGGTACAATGAGCAGTTCTTC. This encodes CASSTLAPRYNEQFF.